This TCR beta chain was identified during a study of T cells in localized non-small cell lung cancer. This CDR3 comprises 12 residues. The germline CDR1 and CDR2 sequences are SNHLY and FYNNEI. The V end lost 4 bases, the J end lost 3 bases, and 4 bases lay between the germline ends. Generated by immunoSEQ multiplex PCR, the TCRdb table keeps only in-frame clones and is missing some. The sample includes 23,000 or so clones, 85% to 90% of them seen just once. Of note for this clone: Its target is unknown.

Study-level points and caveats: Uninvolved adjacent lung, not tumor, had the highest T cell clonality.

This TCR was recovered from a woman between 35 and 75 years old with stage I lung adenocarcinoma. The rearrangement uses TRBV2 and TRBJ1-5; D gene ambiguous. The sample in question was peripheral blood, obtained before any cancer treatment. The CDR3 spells CASSAYNQPQHF. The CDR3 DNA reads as TGTGCCAGCAGTGCCTACAATCAGCCCCAGCATTTT. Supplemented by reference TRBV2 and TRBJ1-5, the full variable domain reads EPEVTQTPSHQVTQMGQEVILRCVPISNHLYFYWYRQILGQKVEFLVSFYNNEISEKSEIFDDQFSVERPDGSNFTLKIRSTKLEDSAMYFCASSAYNQPQHFGDGTRLSIL.